This entry is about one T cell receptor beta chain. What it binds is not known. The junction departs from germline at one end; a sequencing error may be responsible. Here immunoSEQ multiplex PCR was the method, and the copy in TCRdb shows in-frame clones only, minus some. The sample has 96,000 or so clones, roughly 80% seen once. The sample belongs to a study of OX40 agonist ivuxolimab in advanced cancers. Study as a whole: With ivuxolimab, an agonistic anti-OX40 (CD134) antibody, patients were treated.

This CDR3 contains 12 residues. The germline gives CDR1 SGHTA, CDR2 FQGNSA. Study-level findings and limits: Low levels of normalized T-cell clonal expansion also appeared in some nonresponders. Clonal expansion was seen in CD4+ and CD8+ blood T cells by week 6 at 0.1 to 3.0 mg/kg. With doses of 0.1-3.0 mg/kg, partial responders showed among the lowest clonal expansion.

This chain connects TRBV7-2 to TRBJ1-3; TRBD1 matches 7 bases. The sequencing here drew on CD4+ or CD8+ T cells sorted from blood, taken in a trial of the OX40 agonist ivuxolimab. The sequence derives from an adult with an advanced solid tumor such as melanoma, head and neck, liver or kidney cancer. The CDR3, as DNA: TGTGCCAGCAGCCTACGACAGGGCAAGGAGGATTTT. Protein: CASSLRQGKEDF.